This T cell receptor (beta chain) was observed in a study of T cell repertoires in cytomegalovirus infection. Study summary: Matching HLA type and CMV infection were both indicated by public TCR beta signatures. Study results and caveats: In two of eight donors, the top clonotype was HLA-C-restricted CMV-specific. Individuals carrying CMV plus the relevant HLA were identified by cumulative frequency of public TCR beta families.

TCRdb used MiXCR to reprocess the reads, holding one entry per CDR3 protein. The sample has around 170,000 distinct CDR3 sequences, about an eighth seen once. This clonotype was seen only a few times. What it binds is not known. The CDR3 covers 20 residues. The V gene's germline CDR1 is MDHEN and CDR2 SYDVKM. The ends lost 6 bases at V and 1 base at J; junction bases unmatched: 12. J is TRBJ2-1 and V is TRBV28; 16 bases map to TRBD2. The receptor was derived from a human donor in good health (CMV status not recorded). Some clones in this sample may be carry-over from other donors' samples. Sequencing was carried out using PBMCs. The CDR3 nucleotides are TGTGCCAGCAGCATAAGTCCGGGACTAGCGGGAGGGCCTTCCTACAATGAGCAGTTCTTC. It is translated as CASSISPGLAGGPSYNEQFF.